These 25 T cell receptor beta chains originate from one sample sequenced in a study of T cell responses to AZD1222 COVID-19 vaccine. Profiling relied on immunoSEQ multiplex PCR, and the TCRdb table lists in-frame clones only, not all of them. Counted here are roughly 120,000 clones, around 90% occurring once; the ten biggest clones make up approximately 15%. The input for sequencing was peripheral blood, taken 28 days after the second AZD1222 dose. The receptors were gathered from an adult who received the AZD1222 COVID-19 vaccine.

V is TRBV6-5 and J is TRBJ2-5; 8 bases agree with TRBD1. J was trimmed by 4 bases and V by 6 bases; bases with no gene match: 10. The germline gives CDR1 MNHEY, CDR2 SVGAGI. The CDR3 spans 15 residues. The CDR3 nucleotides read TGTGCCAGCAGCGGACAGGGATTAAACCCAGAGACCCAGTACTTC. This gives the protein CASSGQGLNPETQYF.

The gene calls are TRBV21-1 and TRBJ1-1; the table's D gene call, TRBD1, was not cross checked with the DNA. TRBV21-1 is a pseudogene locus. The CDR3 is 16 amino acids. This chain's CDR3 is CASSSPRTGMNTEAFF. In nucleotides, the CDR3 is TGTGCCAGCAGCAGCCCTAGGACAGGTATGAACACTGAAGCTTTCTTT.

V is TRBV5-1 and J is TRBJ1-1; D possibly corresponds to TRBD1 (6 bases). The CDR3 spans 15 residues. Germline lookup yields CDR1 SGHRS and CDR2 YFSETQ. V was shortened by 3 bases and J by 4 bases, with 16 bases between the two germline ends. The CDR3 nucleotides read TGCGCCAGCAGCTCGCTTTCCGGGGGGCCCACTGAAGCTTTCTTT. It translates to CASSSLSGGPTEAFF.

The DNA for the CDR3 is TGCGCCAGCAGCCAAGACAGGGGAAGGGCCGGGGAGCTGTTTTTT. This sequence encodes CASSQDRGRAGELFF. The genes are TRBV4-1 and TRBJ2-2; D is perhaps TRBD1 (6 bases). The germline V gene encodes CDR1 MGHRA and CDR2 YSYEKL. The V end lost 0 bases, the J end lost 6 bases, and 11 bases lay between the germline ends. The CDR3 extends over 15 amino acids.

The CDR3 protein is CASSTNRALDEKLFF. The CDR3 nucleotides are TGTGCCAGCAGCACAAACCGGGCCCTTGATGAAAAACTGTTTTTT. V is TRBV5-4 and J is TRBJ1-4; no reliable D call. This CDR3 comprises 15 residues. Germline V gene data show CDR1 as SGHNT and CDR2 as YYREEE (reference sequence). Between the trimmed V and J ends, which lost 4 bases and 6 bases, there was a span of 16 bases.

The chain uses TRBV6-5 and TRBJ1-1; D remains unclear. CDR1 and CDR2 from the germline V gene are MNHEY and SVGAGI. The CDR3 has 13 residues. The ends were cut back, 9 bases at V and 6 bases at J, with 17 bases in the middle. DNA of the CDR3: TGTGCCAGTTTCGCAAAAGCGTTCGCTGAAGCTTTCTTT. Protein: CASFAKAFAEAFF.

The gene calls are TRBV5-4 and TRBJ2-2; 9 nucleotides agree with TRBD1. From germline, CDR1 is SGHNT and CDR2 YYREEE (reference sequence). Trimming at V came to 3 bases and at J to 5 bases, leaving 11 bases not matched to a gene. The CDR3 extends over 17 amino acids. The CDR3 region has the DNA TGTGCCAGCAGCTCCGAGGGGACAGGGAGGGGAACCGGGGAGCTGTTTTTT. Translating gives CASSSEGTGRGTGELFF.

CDR3 bases: TGTGCCAGCAGCCACAGGGGCTCCTACGAGCAGTACTTC. It is translated as CASSHRGSYEQYF. J is TRBJ2-7 and V is TRBV7-9; 7 nucleotides match TRBD1. The CDR3 is 13 residues long. Losses at the gene ends were 5 bases for V and 0 bases for J; bases not matched to a gene: 1. Germline values: CDR1 SEHNR, CDR2 FQNEAQ (reference sequence).

The genes are TRBV11-2 and TRBJ1-1; tentatively, D is TRBD1 (5 bases). The CDR3 runs 16 residues. The germline gives CDR1 SGHAT, CDR2 FQNNGV. The germline V and J ends were trimmed by 0 bases and 0 bases, with 11 bases remaining between them. Here the CDR3 reads CASSLDAGRMNTEAFF. CDR3 in DNA: TGTGCCAGCAGCTTAGATGCGGGACGGATGAACACTGAAGCTTTCTTT.

The chain carries TRBV19 and TRBJ2-5, with D unresolved. The CDR3 is made up of 14 amino acids. V was trimmed by 3 bases and J by 5 bases, leaving 13 bases between them. The V gene's germline CDR1 is LNHDA and CDR2 SQIVND (reference sequence). The CDR3 DNA reads TGTGCCAGTAGTATTAACGGCTTTTCCGAGACCCAGTACTTC. Translation gives CASSINGFSETQYF.

This clone occurred once. The J gene is TRBJ2-5, the V gene TRBV5-1, with D possibly matching TRBD1 (5 bases). The CDR3 loop spans 14 amino acids. Trimming took 0 bases from V and 3 from J, leaving 9 bases between them. Germline CDR1 and CDR2: SGHRS and YFSETQ. The CDR3 bases are TGCGCCAGCAGCTTGGGGTGGGGCGAAGAGACCCAGTACTTC. This gives the protein CASSLGWGEETQYF.

This chain joins TRBV12-3 or TRBV12-4 and TRBJ1-4; 8 positions match TRBD1. This CDR3 is built from 12 residues. V shed 7 bases, J shed 8 bases, and the junction held 3 bases outside the gene matches. For the CDR3, the DNA is TGTGCCAGCAATACAGGGGGGGAAAAACTGTTTTTT. Translating gives CASNTGGEKLFF.

The genes are TRBV7-9 and TRBJ1-2; 8 bases map to TRBD1. The junction had 7 bases not matched to a gene; V was cut back by 4 bases and J by 6 bases. CDR1 is SEHNR, CDR2 FQNEAQ, per germline (reference sequence). The CDR3 has 14 residues. The chain's CDR3 is CASSSLGQGHGYTF. CDR3 sequence (DNA): TGTGCCAGCAGCTCCCTCGGACAGGGCCATGGCTACACCTTC.

The chain combines TRBV29-1 with TRBJ1-2; D gene ambiguous. Deletions cut 3 bases from V and 8 bases from J, with 13 bases between. Germline V gives CDR1 SQVTM, CDR2 ANQGSEA. The CDR3 length is 12 residues. The CDR3 reads CSVEVQWVGYTF. For the CDR3, the DNA is TGCAGCGTTGAGGTGCAGTGGGTAGGCTACACCTTC.

The chain joins TRBV5-5 to TRBJ1-2; D gene uncertain. V was shortened by 4 bases and J by 4 bases, with 14 bases between the two germline ends. Germline-derived CDR1 and CDR2 are SGHKS and YYEKEE (reference sequence). This CDR3 is built from 14 residues. The CDR3 loop is CASSQRTVGYGYTF. The CDR3, as DNA: TGTGCCAGCAGCCAGAGAACGGTAGGCTATGGCTACACCTTC.

This chain uses TRBV5-1 with TRBJ2-6, with unresolved D. The CDR3 runs to 15 residues. Trimming took off 0 bases at V and 0 bases at J, with 4 bases between the two ends. Germline V gives CDR1 SGHRS, CDR2 YFSETQ. CDR3 residues: CASSLDSSGANVLTF. The CDR3 bases are TGCGCCAGCAGCTTGGACAGCTCTGGGGCCAACGTCCTGACTTTC.

This chain joins TRBV7-8 and TRBJ2-2; 9 bases are shared with TRBD2. V dropped 3 bases and J dropped 6; count of bases not matched to a gene: 14. This CDR3 comprises 18 residues. CDR1 and CDR2 (germline): SGHVS, FQNEAQ. CDR3 residues: CASSLRTGLAKGAGELFF. The CDR3 nucleotides are TGTGCCAGCAGCTTGAGAACGGGACTAGCAAAAGGGGCCGGGGAGCTGTTTTTT.

This chain joins TRBV27 and TRBJ2-7; D may match TRBD1 or TRBD2 (5 bases each). Germline-derived CDR1 and CDR2 are MNHEY and SMNVEV (reference sequence). The CDR3 is made up of 14 amino acids. Trimming removed 7 bases from V and 2 bases from J, with 15 bases in between. DNA of the CDR3: TGTGCCAGCATACCACCGGGGCGAACCTACGAGCAGTACTTC. This gives the protein CASIPPGRTYEQYF.

V usage is TRBV9 and J usage is TRBJ1-3; TRBD1 agrees at 9 bases. Germline lookup yields CDR1 SGDLS and CDR2 YYNGEE. V lost 3 bases, J lost 0 bases, and 4 bases stayed unmatched. The CDR3 consists of 16 residues. The CDR3 region is CASSGGQGNSGNTIYF. For the CDR3, the DNA is TGTGCCAGCAGCGGGGGACAGGGCAACTCTGGAAACACCATATATTTT.

The J gene is TRBJ1-6, the V gene TRBV2, with D uncertain. The CDR3 has 15 residues. Trimming pared 2 bases from V and 11 bases from J, leaving 16 bases between. From germline, CDR1 is SNHLY and CDR2 FYNNEI. This CDR3 reads CASSELPGRRPPLHF. Here the CDR3 DNA reads TGTGCCAGCAGTGAACTTCCGGGTCGAAGGCCACCCCTCCACTTT.

This clone was seen a few times. V gene TRBV18 combines with J gene TRBJ1-2; D is undetermined. This CDR3 is built from 13 residues. Per germline, CDR1 KGHSH and CDR2 LQKENI. V was cut by 1 base and J by 6 bases, with 9 bases left in between. CDR3 amino acids: CASSPRFWDGYTF. The CDR3 bases are TGTGCCAGCTCACCACGGTTTTGGGATGGCTACACCTTC.

The chain carries TRBV5-1 and TRBJ2-7; D not resolved. CDR3 size: 14 residues. The germline CDR1 and CDR2 sequences are SGHRS and YFSETQ. Trimming pared 4 bases from V and 4 bases from J, leaving 15 bases between. Here the CDR3 reads CASSRTGGRYEQYF. The CDR3, as DNA: TGCGCCAGCAGCCGGACGGGTGGTCGGTACGAGCAGTACTTC.

This clone came up a few times. The genes are TRBV5-6 and TRBJ1-3; 8 bases are a match to TRBD1. Germline V CDR1 and CDR2: SGHDT, YYEEEE. The CDR3 extends over 18 amino acids. Trimming took 4 bases from V and 0 from J; bases not matched to a gene: 12. The CDR3 DNA follows: TGTGCCAGCAGCCTACCGGGAGTGGGGACAGGCTCTGGAAACACCATATATTTT. As protein: CASSLPGVGTGSGNTIYF.

This rearrangement joins TRBV6-2 or TRBV6-3 to TRBJ2-7; D is unresolved. The CDR3 totals 14 residues. Per germline, CDR1 MNHEY and CDR2 SVGEGT. V dropped 4 bases and J dropped 2 bases, with 12 bases sitting between them. The CDR3: CASSFPPSPYEQYF. In DNA form, the CDR3 reads TGTGCCAGCAGTTTTCCTCCCTCTCCCTACGAGCAGTACTTC.

This clone has only one observation. V gene TRBV11-3 combines with J gene TRBJ2-1, with D perhaps matching TRBD1 (5 bases). The CDR3 totals 14 residues. V dropped 2 bases and J dropped 9 bases, with 14 bases sitting between them. CDR1 SGHNT and CDR2 YENEEA come from the germline V gene. This chain's CDR3 is CASSLSQGVGEQFF. For the CDR3, the DNA is TGTGCCAGCAGCTTATCCCAGGGCGTGGGTGAGCAGTTCTTC.